This entry lists 21 T cell receptor beta chains sequenced from one sample in a study of post-analysis software for immune sequencing data. Their antigen targets remain unknown. Overall study findings and caveats: The study found TRBV5-6, TRBV5-1 and TRBV20-1 among about five TRBV segments more frequent in patients than controls.

The library was made from cDNA and included unique molecular identifiers. From the PCR reads, TCRdb called clonotypes with MiXCR, one entry per CDR3 protein. The sample contains approximately 630,000 distinct CDR3 sequences, 55% to 60% of which appear only once. The sample consisted of blood. The receptors come from a girl aged 2-10 years with multiple sclerosis.

This chain uses TRBV10-3 with TRBJ1-1; 7 nucleotides agree with TRBD1. From germline, CDR1 is ENHRY and CDR2 SYGVKD. CDR3 size: 13 residues. After removal of 5 bases from V and 4 bases from J, the junction contained 4 bases not matched to a gene. Written as DNA, the CDR3 is TGTGCCATCAGTCGACAGGGAGGCACTGAAGCTTTCTTT. Its protein product is CAISRQGGTEAFF.

V gene TRBV9 combines with J gene TRBJ2-4; 8 nucleotides align to TRBD1. The CDR3 is 16 residues long. With V trimmed by 2 bases and J by 3 bases, 7 bases remained unmatched. Germline V gives CDR1 SGDLS, CDR2 YYNGEE. In DNA form, the CDR3 reads TGTGCCAGCAGCGTGGGGCAGGGGGCCCTCAAAAACATTCAGTACTTC. Translated: CASSVGQGALKNIQYF.

The V gene is TRBV7-2, the J gene TRBJ2-5, with 7 bases aligning to TRBD2. J gave up 3 bases and V 5 bases, and 12 bases lay outside the gene matches. The CDR3 loop spans 16 amino acids. The germline CDR1 and CDR2 sequences are SGHTA and FQGNSA. This CDR3 is CASSDRTREREETQYF. Written as DNA, the CDR3 is TGTGCCAGCAGCGACCGGACTAGGGAGAGGGAAGAGACCCAGTACTTC.

In nucleotides, the CDR3 is TGTGCCAGCAGCTTAGAGGGGGCGCCCGGCACTGAAGCTTTCTTT. It encodes CASSLEGAPGTEAFF. The chain employs TRBV7-2 and TRBJ1-1; 7 positions match TRBD1. The length of the CDR3 is 15 residues. Germline CDR1 SGHTA, CDR2 FQGNSA. V was pared by 1 base and J by 4 bases, with 6 bases of the junction left unmatched.

The chain has TRBV6-2 or TRBV6-3 and TRBJ2-7; 11 bases match TRBD2. Germline-derived CDR1 and CDR2 are MNHEY and SVGEGT. The CDR3 is 14 amino acids. Losses at the gene ends were 8 bases for V and 2 bases for J; bases not matched to a gene: 5. CDR3 amino acids: CASSGLAVPYEQYF. The CDR3 coding sequence is TGTGCCAGCTCGGGACTAGCGGTGCCCTACGAGCAGTACTTC.

The rearrangement joins TRBV4-3 to TRBJ2-2; 14 nucleotides agree with TRBD2. CDR3 length: 16 residues. The junction had 2 bases not matched to a gene; V was cut back by 2 bases and J by 6 bases. Germline CDR1 is LGHNA and CDR2 is YSLEER. As DNA, the CDR3 is TGCGCCAGCAGCCAACAGGGACTAGCGGGGGCCGGGGAGCTGTTTTTT. It encodes CASSQQGLAGAGELFF.

The rearrangement uses TRBV4-1 and TRBJ2-2; D perhaps matches TRBD2 (6 bases). Germline CDR1 is MGHRA and CDR2 is YSYEKL. This CDR3 comprises 14 residues. Trimming shortened V by 0 bases and J by 5 bases, and 7 bases separated the two germline ends. CDR3: CASSQERGTGELFF. CDR3 DNA: TGCGCCAGCAGCCAAGAGCGGGGAACCGGGGAGCTGTTTTTT.

V usage is TRBV5-1 and J usage is TRBJ2-4, with TRBD2 matching over 7 bases. The CDR3 has 15 amino acids. Germline-derived CDR1 and CDR2 are SGHRS and YFSETQ. V lost 0 bases to trimming and J lost 8 bases; unmatched junction nucleotides: 8. The CDR3 loop is CASSLDASGKYIQYF. CDR3 bases: TGCGCCAGCAGCTTGGACGCTAGCGGTAAATACATTCAGTACTTC.

The chain employs TRBV5-1 and TRBJ2-3; tentatively, D is TRBD1 or TRBD2 (6 bases each). The CDR3 runs 18 residues. The V gene lost 4 bases and the J gene lost 4 bases, with 25 bases spanning the gap. Germline V gene sequence: CDR1 SGHRS, CDR2 YFSETQ. CDR3 region: CASSAPGLGGRAADTQYF. The CDR3 DNA is TGCGCCAGCAGCGCCCCCGGGTTAGGGGGGCGTGCGGCAGATACGCAGTATTTT. Combining the CDR3 with reference TRBV5-1 and TRBJ2-3 gives the whole variable domain KAGVTQTPRYLIKTRGQQVTLSCSPISGHRSVSWYQQTPGQGLQFLFEYFSETQRNKGNFPGRFSGRQFSNSRSEMNVSTLELGDSALYLCASSAPGLGGRAADTQYFGPGTRLTVL.

This clonotype was seen only a few times. The V call is TRBV4-1, the J call TRBJ2-4; either TRBD1 or TRBD2 may supply D (7 bases each). Looked up from germline, CDR1 is MGHRA and CDR2 is YSYEKL. This CDR3 comprises 15 residues. Trimming shortened V by 0 bases and J by 13 bases, and 19 bases separated the two germline ends. The CDR3 nucleotides read TGCGCCAGCAGCCAAGAGGGAAGGGGGCGGCGGGAGCAGTACTTC. It codes for CASSQEGRGRREQYF.

The V and J genes are TRBV7-2 and TRBJ2-5; no definite D call. V was shortened by 4 bases and J by 3 bases, with 9 bases between the two germline ends. This CDR3 has 13 amino acids. Per the germline V gene, CDR1 is SGHTA and CDR2 is FQGNSA. The CDR3 DNA sequence: TGTGCCAGCAGCTCGTATCTCGAAGAGACCCAGTACTTC. Translated, it gives CASSSYLEETQYF.

CDR3 sequence: CASSLATGLNTEAFF. Written as DNA, the CDR3 is TGTGCCAGCAGCTTAGCGACAGGCTTGAACACTGAAGCTTTCTTT. The rearrangement links TRBV7-9 to TRBJ1-1, with D perhaps TRBD1 (6 bases). Trimming pared 0 bases from V and 0 bases from J, leaving 8 bases between. The CDR3 is 15 amino acids. Germline CDR1 SEHNR, CDR2 FQNEAQ (reference sequence).

Concerning this clonotype itself: Here the CDR3 omits its conserved ending phenylalanine or tryptophan, so a read error is the likely source. V and J are TRBV13 and TRBJ2-3, with 9 bases matching TRBD1. Germline-derived CDR1 and CDR2 are PRHDT and FYEKMQ (reference sequence). V shed 5 bases, J shed 4 bases, and the junction held 4 bases outside the gene matches. CDR3 length equals 14 residues. The CDR3 nucleotides are TGTGCCAGCAGCCAGGACAGGGGTTCAGATACGCAGTATTTG. This sequence encodes CASSQDRGSDTQYL.

The chain recombines TRBV4-2 with TRBJ1-4, with D possibly matching TRBD1 (5 bases). Deletions cut 1 base from V and 0 bases from J, with 9 bases between. Germline values: CDR1 LGHNA, CDR2 YNFKEQ. CDR3 length: 16 amino acids. In DNA, the CDR3 is TGTGCCAGCAGCCAAGTGGGACTTTCAACTAATGAAAAACTGTTTTTT. Translated, it gives CASSQVGLSTNEKLFF.

This chain connects TRBV3-1 to TRBJ2-1; 7 bases line up with TRBD2. Trimming took 0 bases from V and 4 from J; bases not matched to a gene: 3. The CDR3 is 15 amino acids. Germline assignment: CDR1 LGHDT and CDR2 YNNKEL (reference sequence). The CDR3 spells CASSQDPSGYNEQFF. The CDR3 DNA reads TGTGCCAGCAGCCAAGATCCTAGCGGTTACAATGAGCAGTTCTTC.

This clonotype occurred a few times. This sequence joins TRBV20-1 and TRBJ2-7, with 10 nucleotides matching TRBD2. Germline CDR1 reads DFQATT; CDR2 reads SNEGSKA (reference sequence). The CDR3 contains 15 residues. V shed 6 bases, J shed 0 bases, and the junction held 8 bases outside the gene matches. The CDR3 sequence: CSAQRTSGASYEQYF. The CDR3 DNA reads as TGCAGTGCCCAAAGGACTAGCGGAGCCTCCTACGAGCAGTACTTC.

The chain joins TRBV3-1 to TRBJ2-1, with D hard to call. CDR1 and CDR2 from the germline V gene are LGHDT and YNNKEL (reference sequence). The V end was cut by 0 bases, the J end by 6 bases, with 6 bases between. This CDR3 spans 13 amino acids. CDR3 protein: CASSQDSLNEQFF. For the CDR3, the DNA is TGTGCCAGCAGCCAAGATAGCCTCAATGAGCAGTTCTTC.

The rearrangement joins TRBV7-2 to TRBJ2-4; TRBD2 matches 7 bases. This CDR3 has 16 amino acids. Per the germline V gene, CDR1 is SGHTA and CDR2 is FQGNSA. The V gene end was trimmed by 1 base and the J gene end by 0 bases; junction bases not matched to a gene: 3. The CDR3 nucleotides read TGTGCCAGCAGCTTAGGAGCGGGGTTAGCCAAAAACATTCAGTACTTC. Its translation: CASSLGAGLAKNIQYF.

The CDR3 spells CSARALGGRERDTQYF. For the CDR3, the DNA is TGCAGTGCTAGGGCGTTAGGGGGCCGCGAAAGAGATACGCAGTATTTT. V usage is TRBV20-1 and J usage is TRBJ2-3; TRBD1 agrees at 7 bases. The CDR3 extends over 16 amino acids. The J segment lost 5 bases and the V segment lost 3 bases, leaving 14 bases of the junction unmatched. Germline V gene data show CDR1 as DFQATT and CDR2 as SNEGSKA (reference sequence).

The chain uses TRBV5-1 and TRBJ2-1; TRBD1 matches 8 bases. This CDR3 is built from 14 residues. Germline V CDR1 and CDR2: SGHRS, YFSETQ. The V and J ends lost 7 bases and 5 bases, in that order; junction bases with no gene match: 8. In DNA form, the CDR3 reads TGCGCCAGCGGAGAGACAGGGGAGAACAATGAGCAGTTCTTC. It is translated as CASGETGENNEQFF.

This clonotype occurred once. The missing conserved phenylalanine or tryptophan at the end of this CDR3 makes a read error likely. The chain combines TRBV5-6 with TRBJ1-6; 9 nucleotides line up with TRBD1. With 1 base clipped from V and 6 bases from J, the junction kept 2 bases outside the gene matches. This CDR3 region has 15 residues. The germline CDR1 and CDR2 sequences are SGHDT and YYEEEE. The CDR3 DNA follows: TGTGCCAGCAGCTTGAGGGACAGGGCTAATTCACCCCTCCACTTG. Its protein is CASSLRDRANSPLHL.